The 11 T cell receptor beta chains in this list originate from one sample, sequenced in a study of T cell responses to AZD1222 COVID-19 vaccine. Produced via immunoSEQ multiplex PCR; TCRdb's table is partial and in-frame only. The table records roughly 99,000 clones, around 90% of them present only once. The material was peripheral blood, obtained 28 days after the second AZD1222 dose. The receptors here all came from an adult who received the AZD1222 COVID-19 vaccine.

The chain joins TRBV9 to TRBJ2-1; D perhaps matches TRBD2 (5 bases). V lost 2 bases and J 9 bases, leaving 12 bases between the germline ends. CDR1 and CDR2 from the germline V gene are SGDLS and YYNGEE. This CDR3 contains 13 residues. The CDR3 region has the DNA TGTGCCAGCAGCGTTACTAGGGTTAGTGAGCAGTTCTTC. Protein product: CASSVTRVSEQFF.

J is TRBJ2-1 and V is TRBV11-3; D uncertain. V dropped 5 bases and J dropped 6 bases, with 14 bases sitting between them. The CDR3 consists of 14 residues. Germline CDR1 and CDR2: SGHNT and YENEEA. The CDR3 region has the DNA TGTGCCAGCAGCCAAAGGGTAGACGGCAATGAGCAGTTCTTC. Amino acids: CASSQRVDGNEQFF.

The chain has TRBV21-1 and TRBJ2-1. TRBV21-1 is listed as a pseudogene. The CDR3 sequence is 15 residues long. Here the CDR3 DNA reads TGTGCCAGCAGAGGAAGGACCGCATCCTACAATGAGCAGTTCTTC. This translates into CASRGRTASYNEQFF.

This clone has more than one count but fewer than ten. The V and J genes are TRBV3-1 (or the pseudogene TRBV3-2) and TRBJ2-1; 7 nucleotides align to TRBD2. The germline V gene has CDR1 LGHDT and CDR2 YNNKEL (reference sequence). Germline trimming cut 2 bases from V and 5 bases from J; bases unmatched to any gene: 15. The CDR3 length is 18 residues. As DNA, the CDR3 is TGTGCCAGCAGCCAATCTAAGTGGACTAGTCTACTTCACAATGAGCAGTTCTTC. Translation: CASSQSKWTSLLHNEQFF.

This rearrangement joins TRBV5-6 to TRBJ2-1; the D gene is possibly TRBD2 (6 bases). This CDR3 spans 15 amino acids. Trimming removed 1 base from V and 1 base from J, with 9 bases in between. Germline CDR1 and CDR2: SGHDT and YYEEEE. CDR3: CASSLTSGSYNEQFF. The CDR3 coding sequence is TGTGCCAGCAGCTTGACCAGCGGGTCCTACAATGAGCAGTTCTTC.

The chain recombines TRBV4-1 with TRBJ2-7; 10 nucleotides align to TRBD1. V gave up 1 base and J gave up 5 bases; unmatched junction bases: 2. Germline assignment: CDR1 MGHRA and CDR2 YSYEKL. The CDR3 has 14 amino acids. CDR3 loop: CASSQGQGADEQYF. CDR3 nucleotide sequence: TGCGCCAGCAGCCAAGGACAGGGGGCCGACGAGCAGTACTTC.

The chain has TRBV3-1 (or the pseudogene TRBV3-2) and TRBJ1-1; D gene unclear. CDR3 length equals 16 residues. Germline loops: CDR1 LGHDT, CDR2 YNNKEL (reference sequence). The V end was cut by 1 base, the J end by 2 bases, with 14 bases between. The CDR3 protein is CASSQGGPIRNTEAFF. The CDR3 DNA sequence: TGTGCCAGCAGCCAAGGTGGGCCGATTCGTAACACTGAAGCTTTCTTT.

J is TRBJ1-1 and V is TRBV6-5; D is ambiguous. The germline V gene has CDR1 MNHEY and CDR2 SVGAGI. With 10 bases removed from V and 1 base from J, the gap between germline ends came to 7 bases. The CDR3 is 11 residues long. This chain's CDR3 is CANQENTEAFF. CDR3 sequence (DNA): TGTGCCAATCAGGAGAACACTGAAGCTTTCTTT.

V and J are TRBV5-1 and TRBJ2-1; 10 bases line up with TRBD2. V lost 2 bases and J lost 4; bases outside the gene matches: 6. This CDR3 contains 16 residues. The germline CDR1 and CDR2 sequences are SGHRS and YFSETQ. CDR3 loop: CASSFTSGTKYNEQFF. CDR3 in DNA: TGCGCCAGCAGCTTTACTAGCGGGACTAAATACAATGAGCAGTTCTTC.

The rearrangement joins TRBV28 to TRBJ1-2, with 9 positions matching TRBD1. The germline CDR1 and CDR2 sequences are MDHEN and SYDVKM. V lost 6 bases, J lost 6 bases, and 5 bases stayed unmatched. The CDR3 consists of 13 residues. CDR3 sequence: CASSTGGLDGYTF. The CDR3 DNA reads TGTGCCAGCAGCACAGGGGGCCTAGATGGCTACACCTTC.

J is TRBJ2-1 and V is TRBV9; tentatively, D is TRBD2 (5 bases). The CDR3 covers 16 residues. Looked up from germline, CDR1 is SGDLS and CDR2 is YYNGEE. V lost 4 bases, J lost 7 bases, and 21 bases lay in between. The CDR3 reads CASSPYHETTRNEQFF. The CDR3 DNA sequence: TGTGCCAGCAGCCCCTATCACGAGACTACTCGAAATGAGCAGTTCTTC.